One T cell receptor (beta chain) is described in this entry. TCRdb keeps only in-frame clones here, not all; method: immunoSEQ multiplex PCR. Of 55,000 to 80,000 clones detected, about 86% appear once; the ten largest clones hold 3% to 3.5%. These data belong to a study of neoadjuvant anti-PD-1 for oral cavity cancer. CDR1 and CDR2 (germline): SQVTM, ANQGSEA. This CDR3 has 12 amino acids. Between the trimmed V and J ends, which lost 7 bases and 6 bases, there was a span of 13 bases. The chain carries TRBV29-1 and TRBJ1-5; a weak D match, TRBD1 (6 bases). The TCR was taken from a person between 40 and 85 years old with oral cavity squamous cell carcinoma. Specimen: PBMCs, collected before nivolumab (anti-PD-1) treatment. The CDR3 here is CSAAGAGQPQHF. CDR3 DNA: TGCAGCGCAGCAGGGGCCGGTCAGCCCCAGCATTTT.